This TCR beta chain appears in the sequencing data of a study of response to subunit inactivated influenza vaccine. This clonotype was detected a few times. What it binds is not known. MiXCR, run by TCRdb on the RT-PCR reads, gives a single entry per CDR3 protein. The table lists over 400,000 distinct CDR3 sequences, around 13% of them singletons, with around 12% in the top ten. Overall study results and limits: New T cells are recruited in small numbers by each seasonal influenza vaccination, according to the authors' suggestion.

Per the germline V gene, CDR1 is SGHAT and CDR2 is FQNNGV. V gave up 1 base and J gave up 0 bases, with 15 bases separating them. This CDR3 region has 18 residues. Sequences were derived from PBMCs from blood, sampled about 6 weeks after vaccination. The rearrangement joins TRBV11-2 to TRBJ1-4; D is possibly TRBD1 (5 bases). The clonotype comes from a man over 45 who received an inactivated influenza vaccine. CDR3 nucleotide sequence: TGTGCCAGCAGCTTAGGTCGGTTAGGGGAAGCAACTAATGAAAAACTGTTTTTT. It codes for CASSLGRLGEATNEKLFF.